This entry describes one T cell receptor (beta chain). Its antigen is not known. This may be a read error, as it is one base from a much larger clone. These data are taken from a study of T cells after yellow fever vaccination. Study-level information: When fractions had low cell numbers, they were prepared with SMART-Seq v4 Ultra Low Input. Study observations and caveats: It was the secondary response that reached its peak faster, day 5 versus 15, but it was weaker. Within FACS-sorted repertoires, abundant clonotypes contaminating from the bulk population could be present.

Trimming left V 10 bases short and J 4 bases short, with 16 bases between. Germline CDR1 is MNHEY and CDR2 is SVGAGI. This CDR3 is built from 14 residues. TCR cDNA was made by 5'RACE template switching, adding a universal primer site and UMIs. TCRdb processed the 5' RACE reads anew with MiXCR; each CDR3 protein has one entry. The profile shows 250,000 to 300,000 distinct CDR3 sequences, less than 9.5% of them singletons. The sequencing here drew on CD4+ T cells sorted from PBMCs, taken 5 days after the yellow fever booster vaccination. The sequence was obtained from a man aged 18 to 29 who received the YFV17D yellow fever vaccine. The rearrangement links TRBV6-5 to TRBJ2-2, with D perhaps TRBD2 (7 bases). Here the CDR3 DNA reads TGTGCCAACAGAGCGGGACAACTCACCGGGGAGCTGTTTTTT. Its protein is CANRAGQLTGELFF.